The 21 T cell receptor beta chains below come from one sample, sequenced in a study of cytomegalovirus exposure and HLA in healthy donors (dated by TCRdb to 2016 to 2017). Library preparation used the immunoSEQ multiplex PCR assay. For the multiplex PCR, a mixture combining 60 forward primers for TCR Vbeta segments and 13 reverse primers for TCR Jbeta segments was used. The table comes from immuneACCESS by way of TCRdb, which keeps in-frame sequences with V and J called. Part of the clones is missing from these tables; in studies checked, under half for an unresolved V gene and the rest for unknown reasons. This sample holds more than 90,000 clones; 73% were observed only once. Jointly, the top ten make up more than 0.7% of the sample. Sequencing was done on a sample of PBMCs. The receptors originated from a woman between 25 and 40 years old in good health and CMV-seronegative.

This chain joins TRBV30 and TRBJ2-5; maybe TRBD1 (6 bases). Between the trimmed V and J ends, which lost 2 bases and 5 bases, there was a span of 15 bases. CDR1 and CDR2 (germline): GTSNPN, SVGIG (reference sequence). The CDR3 runs 14 residues. CDR3 bases: TGTGCCTGGAGTAGTTTCAGGGGTGGGGAGACCCAGTACTTC. It translates to CAWSSFRGGETQYF.

This chain links TRBV4-1 with TRBJ2-7, with 11 bases lining up with TRBD2. The CDR3 loop spans 16 amino acids. V was clipped by 1 base and J by 5 bases; unmatched bases: 7. Per germline, CDR1 MGHRA and CDR2 YSYEKL. The CDR3 DNA reads TGCGCCAGCAGCCAAGGCGGTAGCGGGAGGGTTAACGAGCAGTACTTC. This translates into CASSQGGSGRVNEQYF.

The chain recombines TRBV5-4 with TRBJ1-2; D might be TRBD1 (6 bases). CDR3 length: 13 residues. V gave up 4 bases and J gave up 4 bases, with 11 bases separating them. Germline V gives CDR1 SGHNT, CDR2 YYREEE (reference sequence). CDR3 nucleotide sequence: TGTGCCAGCAGCCGGACAGAGACCTATGGCTACACCTTC. It codes for CASSRTETYGYTF.

This chain connects TRBV7-7 to TRBJ1-2; D gene uncertain. CDR3 length equals 13 residues. Germline CDR1 and CDR2: SSHAT and FNYEAQ (reference sequence). With 8 bases removed from V and 1 base from J, the gap between germline ends came to 11 bases. The CDR3 coding sequence is TGTGCCAGCCACCCCACAGTTAACTATGGCTACACCTTC. It is translated as CASHPTVNYGYTF. Full variable domain (rest looked up from reference TRBV7-7 and TRBJ1-2): GAGVSQSPRYKVTKRGQDVTLRCDPISSHATLYWYQQALGQGPEFLTYFNYEAQPDKSGLPSDRFSAERPEGSISTLTIQRTEQRDSAMYRCASHPTVNYGYTFGSGTRLTVV.

The chain carries TRBV6-5 and TRBJ1-4; D remains unclear. Trimming left V 1 base short and J 7 bases short, with 13 bases between. The germline CDR1 and CDR2 sequences are MNHEY and SVGAGI. CDR3 length equals 15 residues. CDR3 region: CASSYLGSTAEKLFF. The CDR3 region has the DNA TGTGCCAGCAGTTACTTAGGGAGTACAGCTGAAAAACTGTTTTTT.

The gene calls are TRBV9 and TRBJ1-2, with 7 bases fitting TRBD1. There are 14 residues in the CDR3. V shed 4 bases, J shed 3 bases, and the junction held 6 bases outside the gene matches. Germline-derived CDR1 and CDR2 are SGDLS and YYNGEE. CDR3 DNA sequence: TGTGCCAGCAGCACTCAAACAGGGGACTATGGCTACACCTTC. This gives the protein CASSTQTGDYGYTF.

This clone appeared a single time. CDR3 sequence reads: CASSDGGGASDTQYF. CDR3 coding DNA: TGTGCCAGCAGTGACGGCGGGGGGGCCTCAGATACGCAGTATTTT. The chain couples TRBV6-1 to TRBJ2-3, with 9 bases that match TRBD2. From germline, CDR1 is MNHNS and CDR2 SASEGT. V lost 3 bases, J lost 4 bases, and 5 bases stayed unmatched. The CDR3 totals 15 residues.

This clone showed up just once. The chain employs TRBV7-9 and TRBJ1-2, with D maybe TRBD1 (5 bases). This CDR3 comprises 12 residues. The germline V gene encodes CDR1 SEHNR and CDR2 FQNEAQ (reference sequence). With 4 bases removed from V and 8 bases from J, the gap between germline ends came to 11 bases. DNA of the CDR3: TGTGCCAGCAGCTCGGGACTGGAGGGCTACACCTTC. Its translation: CASSSGLEGYTF.

The chain carries TRBV6-5 and TRBJ1-5; unclear D gene. The CDR3 extends over 13 amino acids. V lost 0 bases, J lost 4 bases, and 4 bases lay in between. Looked up from germline, CDR1 is MNHEY and CDR2 is SVGAGI. The CDR3: CASSYSRNQPQHF. The CDR3 coding sequence is TGTGCCAGCAGTTACTCGAGAAATCAGCCCCAGCATTTT.

The chain is built from TRBV9 and TRBJ1-2, with TRBD1 identical over 9 bases. Germline values: CDR1 SGDLS, CDR2 YYNGEE. Losses at the gene ends were 3 bases for V and 8 bases for J; bases not matched to a gene: 17. The CDR3 runs to 17 residues. CDR3 coding DNA: TGTGCCAGCAGCGCCCCCGGGGGGACAGGGCCTTTGGGGGGCTACACCTTC. Translating gives CASSAPGGTGPLGGYTF.

The chain recombines TRBV19 with TRBJ1-1, with TRBD1 matching 9 bases. There are 14 residues in the CDR3. Germline assignment: CDR1 LNHDA and CDR2 SQIVND (reference sequence). Trimming took 10 bases from V and 4 from J; bases not matched to a gene: 10. This CDR3 reads CATQPGTGFTEAFF. The CDR3 DNA follows: TGTGCCACCCAACCCGGGACAGGGTTCACTGAAGCTTTCTTT.

The chain joins TRBV6-5 to TRBJ2-7, with 8 bases fitting TRBD1. After removal of 0 bases from V and 6 bases from J, the junction contained 7 bases not matched to a gene. From germline, CDR1 is MNHEY and CDR2 SVGAGI. The CDR3 is 15 amino acids. The CDR3 sequence is CASSYSGRGLSEQYF. The CDR3 coding sequence is TGTGCCAGCAGTTACTCAGGCAGGGGGCTCTCCGAGCAGTACTTC.

This chain joins TRBV7-9 and TRBJ1-5, with D maybe TRBD1 (6 bases). V lost 3 bases and J lost 4, with 13 bases in between. This CDR3 has 15 amino acids. Germline CDR1 reads SEHNR; CDR2 reads FQNEAQ (reference sequence). This chain's CDR3 is CASSFSGGGNQPQHF. In nucleotides, the CDR3 is TGTGCCAGCAGCTTCTCTGGGGGCGGAAATCAGCCCCAGCATTTT.

The J gene is TRBJ2-3, the V gene TRBV29-1, with TRBD2 identical over 9 bases. The CDR3 is made up of 14 amino acids. The germline CDR1 and CDR2 sequences are SQVTM and ANQGSEA. V lost 7 bases to trimming and J lost 1 base; unmatched junction nucleotides: 6. The DNA for the CDR3 is TGCAGCGGCCGCCAGCGGGGGGGCACAGATACGCAGTATTTT. This encodes CSGRQRGGTDTQYF.

This clone came up a few times. The rearrangement joins TRBV6-5 to TRBJ1-4; D may be TRBD1 (5 bases). The CDR3 extends over 14 amino acids. V was pared by 5 bases and J by 4 bases, with 11 bases between. CDR1 MNHEY and CDR2 SVGAGI come from the germline V gene. CDR3 coding DNA: TGTGCCAGCAGTAGACAGATTGATAATGAAAAACTGTTTTTT. It yields the protein CASSRQIDNEKLFF.

The J gene is TRBJ1-4, the V gene TRBV9; 7 positions match TRBD1. This CDR3 comprises 15 residues. Germline V gene sequence: CDR1 SGDLS, CDR2 YYNGEE. V lost 1 base to trimming and J lost 4 bases; unmatched junction nucleotides: 4. The CDR3 loop is CASSVSGQDNEKLFF. CDR3 bases: TGTGCCAGCAGCGTATCAGGACAGGATAATGAAAAACTGTTTTTT.

The genes are TRBV30 and TRBJ1-2; D perhaps matches TRBD1 (5 bases). Germline CDR1 and CDR2: GTSNPN and SVGIG (reference sequence). The CDR3 has 11 amino acids. Between the trimmed V and J ends, which lost 4 bases and 8 bases, there was a span of 11 bases. The CDR3 is CAWTGGGGYTF. DNA for the CDR3: TGTGCCTGGACGGGGGGTGGGGGCTACACCTTC.

This clone is a singleton in its sample. DNA of the CDR3: TGTGCCAGCAGCTTAGGGCCTAGCGGTCCCTACGAGCAGTACTTC. Translated: CASSLGPSGPYEQYF. The rearrangement uses TRBV7-2 and TRBJ2-7; 7 nucleotides line up with TRBD2. The trim removed 1 base at V and 2 bases at J, leaving 5 bases unmatched. The germline V gene has CDR1 SGHTA and CDR2 FQGNSA. This CDR3 spans 15 amino acids.

This clone was recorded only once. The chain uses TRBV5-1 and TRBJ2-2, with D perhaps TRBD1 (5 bases). Germline assignment: CDR1 SGHRS and CDR2 YFSETQ. This CDR3 region has 13 residues. V was clipped by 5 bases and J by 6 bases, with 11 bases between them. CDR3 loop: CASRQDIAGELFF. In DNA, the CDR3 is TGCGCCAGCAGACAGGATATTGCCGGGGAGCTGTTTTTT.

V and J are TRBV19 and TRBJ2-7, with 11 positions matching TRBD1. The V segment lost 6 bases and the J segment 3 bases; nucleotides outside the gene matches: 4. Looked up from germline, CDR1 is LNHDA and CDR2 is SQIVND (reference sequence). The CDR3 consists of 14 residues. CDR3 DNA: TGTGCCAGTAGGGCCGGGACAGGGGGCTACGAGCAGTACTTC. Its protein is CASRAGTGGYEQYF.

This clone was seen only once. The chain employs TRBV5-6 and TRBJ1-1; D unresolved. Germline loops: CDR1 SGHDT, CDR2 YYEEEE. This CDR3 has 17 amino acids. V lost 4 bases and J lost 2, with 21 bases in between. The CDR3: CASSHWWETVFNTEAFF. DNA of the CDR3: TGTGCCAGCAGCCATTGGTGGGAGACGGTTTTTAACACTGAAGCTTTCTTT.